This T cell receptor (beta chain) appears in the sequencing data of a study of preoperative IRX-2 immunotherapy in early breast cancer. Clones were sequenced by immunoSEQ multiplex PCR, and TCRdb holds only the in-frame ones, with some missing. This sample has about 23,000 clones, with roughly nine tenths found just once. Germline values: CDR1 SGHRS, CDR2 YFSETQ. V trimming: 6 bases; J trimming: 3 bases; junction bases outside the gene matches: 9. CDR3 length: 15 residues. Treatment given: preoperative locoregional IRX-2 cytokine immunotherapy. Samples came from a phase Ib trial of preoperative locoregional IRX-2 cytokine immunotherapy.

The V call is TRBV5-1, the J call TRBJ2-3; 8 bases line up with TRBD2. The sequence came from a human donor with breast cancer. The material sequenced was tumor tissue, taken after IRX-2 immunotherapy. The CDR3 DNA is TGCGCCAGCAACCTGCGCGTAGCGGGGACAGATACGCAGTATTTT. Translation gives CASNLRVAGTDTQYF.